Listed below are T cell receptor beta chains from one sample, sequenced in a study of OX40 agonist ivuxolimab in advanced cancers. The method was immunoSEQ multiplex PCR; TCRdb's version includes in-frame clones alone and lacks a portion of them. Of some 68,000 clones in the sample, around 86% are singletons; the top ten hold 0.85% to 1.4%. The sample in question was CD4+ or CD8+ T cells sorted from blood, obtained in a trial of the OX40 agonist ivuxolimab. Receptors were obtained from an adult with an advanced solid tumor such as melanoma, head and neck, liver or kidney cancer. Each CDR3 is given with its conserved first and last residue. A D gene is named only where the DNA matches it firmly. Expanded clones get a size class; other rows say once, few or many, or leave the size out.

>NA|TRBD2|TRBV6-1|TRBJ2-2
CASSKAGGPWTGELFF
TGTGCCAGCAGTAAAGCGGGAGGGCCCTGGACCGGGGAGCTGTTTTTT
>NA|NA|TRBV12-5|TRBJ2-3
CASGPPATDTQYF
TGTGCTAGTGGCCCACCCGCGACAGATACGCAGTATTTT
>NA|NA|TRBV18|TRBJ2-5
CASSPARTNVINEETQYF
TGTGCCAGCTCACCGGCCAGGACAAACGTAATAAATGAAGAGACCCAGTACTTC
>once|TRBD2|TRBV6-5|TRBJ2-7
CASTSGIFEQYF
TGTGCCAGCACTAGCGGGATCTTCGAGCAGTACTTC
>once|TRBD2|TRBV5-1|TRBJ2-1
CASSGLAGPRNTYNEQFF
TGCGCCAGCAGCGGACTAGCGGGACCCCGCAACACCTACAATGAGCAGTTCTTC
>NA|TRBD2|TRBV19|TRBJ2-7
CASSISGRAHEQYF
TGTGCCAGTAGCATTAGCGGGAGGGCCCACGAGCAGTACTTC
>NA|TRBD1|TRBV2|TRBJ1-5
CASSPGQGGHQPQHF
TGTGCCAGCAGTCCTGGACAGGGGGGCCATCAGCCCCAGCATTTT
>NA|TRBD2|TRBV28|TRBJ2-2
CASTKLRLAGNRKELFF
TGTGCCAGCACTAAACTGAGACTAGCGGGAAATAGGAAGGAGCTGTTTTTT
>once|NA|TRBV19|TRBJ2-7
CASSKGPARIYEQYF
TGTGCCAGTAGTAAGGGACCCGCGCGAATCTACGAGCAGTACTTC
>NA|TRBD1|TRBV7-9|TRBJ2-7
CASSSGQGAAEQYF
TGTGCCAGCAGCTCTGGACAGGGGGCGGCCGAGCAGTACTTC
>NA|NA|TRBV28|TRBJ1-1
CASSLAAGAGTEAFF
TGTGCCAGCAGTTTAGCTGCCGGGGCGGGGACTGAAGCTTTCTTT
>NA|NA|TRBV7-9|TRBJ2-2
CASTTGGGVAGELFF
TGTGCCAGCACCACGGGTGGGGGTGTGGCCGGGGAGCTGTTTTTT